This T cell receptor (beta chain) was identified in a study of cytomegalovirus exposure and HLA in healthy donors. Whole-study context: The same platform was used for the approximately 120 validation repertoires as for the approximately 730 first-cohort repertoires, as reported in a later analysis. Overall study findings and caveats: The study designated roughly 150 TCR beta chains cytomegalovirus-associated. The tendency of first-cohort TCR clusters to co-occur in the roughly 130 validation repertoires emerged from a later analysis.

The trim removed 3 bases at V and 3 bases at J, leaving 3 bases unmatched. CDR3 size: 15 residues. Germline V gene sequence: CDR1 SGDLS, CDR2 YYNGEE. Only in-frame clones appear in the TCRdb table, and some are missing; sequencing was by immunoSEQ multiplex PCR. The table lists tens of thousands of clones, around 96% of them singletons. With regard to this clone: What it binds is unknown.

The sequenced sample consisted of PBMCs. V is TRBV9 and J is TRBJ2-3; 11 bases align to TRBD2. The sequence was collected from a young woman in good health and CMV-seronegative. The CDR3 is CASSGRTSGTDTQYF. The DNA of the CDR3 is TGTGCCAGCAGCGGTCGGACTAGCGGGACAGATACGCAGTATTTT. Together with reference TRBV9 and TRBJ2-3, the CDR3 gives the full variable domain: DSGVTQTPKHLITATGQRVTLRCSPRSGDLSVYWYQQSLDQGLQFLIQYYNGEERAKGNILERFSAQQFPDLHSELNLSSLELGDSALYFCASSGRTSGTDTQYFGPGTRLTVL.